This T cell receptor (beta chain) is from a study of blood T cell repertoires in COVID-19. Study-level background: The cDNA or gDNA used as material had been derived from T cells, B-cell-depleted T cells, or PBMCs.

The table came from immunoSEQ multiplex PCR; TCRdb's copy has only in-frame clones and leaves some out. Among about 170,000 clones, approximately 87% were seen once, and the ten largest hold 3.5% to 5%. With 6 bases clipped from V and 10 bases from J, the junction kept 1 base outside the gene matches. This CDR3 comprises 10 residues. Germline-derived CDR1 and CDR2 are WNHNN and SYGVQD (reference sequence). The sequenced sample consisted of PBMCs or T cells enriched from blood (not recorded which). This sequence joins TRBV10-1 and TRBJ1-1, with 8 bases matching TRBD1. The receptor was derived from a woman between 45 and 60 years old who had recovered from COVID-19. For the CDR3, the DNA is TGCGCCAGCAGGGACAGGGCAGCTTTCTTT. Encoded protein: CASRDRAAFF.